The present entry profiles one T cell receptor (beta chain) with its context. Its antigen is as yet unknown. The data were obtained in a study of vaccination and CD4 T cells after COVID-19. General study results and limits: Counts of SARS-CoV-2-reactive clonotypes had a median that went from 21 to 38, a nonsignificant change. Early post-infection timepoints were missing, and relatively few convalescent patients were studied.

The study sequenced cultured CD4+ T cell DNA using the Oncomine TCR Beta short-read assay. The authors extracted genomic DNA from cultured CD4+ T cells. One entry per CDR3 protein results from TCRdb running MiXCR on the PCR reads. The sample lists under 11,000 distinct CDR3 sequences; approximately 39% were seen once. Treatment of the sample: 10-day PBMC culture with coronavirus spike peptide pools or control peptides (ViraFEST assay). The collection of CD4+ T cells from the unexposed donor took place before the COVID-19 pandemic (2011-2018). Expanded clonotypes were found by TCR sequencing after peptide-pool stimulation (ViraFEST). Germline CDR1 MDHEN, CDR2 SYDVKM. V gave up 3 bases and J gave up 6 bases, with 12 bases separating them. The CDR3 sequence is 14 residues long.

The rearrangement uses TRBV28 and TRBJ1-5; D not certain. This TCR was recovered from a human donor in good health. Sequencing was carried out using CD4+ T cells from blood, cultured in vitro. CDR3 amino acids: CASSFLRQRQPQHF. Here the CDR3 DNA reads TGTGCCAGCAGTTTCCTTCGGCAGCGTCAGCCCCAGCATTTT. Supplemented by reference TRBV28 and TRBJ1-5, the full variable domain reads DVKVTQSSRYLVKRTGEKVFLECVQDMDHENMFWYRQDPGLGLRLIYFSYDVKMKEKGDIPEGYSVSREKKERFSLILESASTNQTSMYLCASSFLRQRQPQHFGDGTRLSIL.